This is a list of T cell receptor beta chains from one sample in a study of blood T cell repertoires in COVID-19. The repertoire was sequenced with immunoSEQ multiplex PCR; TCRdb's copy has only in-frame clones and lacks some. The sample lists more than 450,000 clones; roughly 90% were seen once. The sequenced material came from PBMCs or T cells enriched from blood (not recorded which). These receptors were obtained from a woman between 18 and 29 years old who had recovered from COVID-19. CDR3s include the opening cysteine and the closing phenylalanine or tryptophan. D genes are given only for firm matches.

TRBV7-3,TRBJ2-3,TRBD1,TGTGCCAGCAGACGAGGGACAGGGGGCAGAGATACGCAGTATTTT,CASRRGTGGRDTQYF
TRBV5-6,TRBJ1-2,NA,TGTGCCAGCAAATGGAGGGAGCGGTTTTGGTATGGCTACACCTTC,CASKWRERFWYGYTF
TRBV4-1,TRBJ2-3,TRBD2,TGCGCCAGCAGCCACCGACTAGCGGGGGCCCTCCCAGATACGCAGTATTTT,CASSHRLAGALPDTQYF
TRBV27,TRBJ1-5,NA,TGTGCCACCAAAGCAGGGTTTTATAGCAATCAGCCCCAGCATTTT,CATKAGFYSNQPQHF
TRBV7-3,TRBJ1-3,NA,TGTGCCAGCAGTCTAACCGGGACAACTGGAAACACCATATATTTT,CASSLTGTTGNTIYF
TRBV5-5,TRBJ1-2,TRBD1,TGTGCCAGCAGCTTGATGACAGGGGGAGAGGCTAACTATGGCTACACCTTC,CASSLMTGGEANYGYTF
TRBV7-2,TRBJ2-5,TRBD2,TGTGCCAGCAGCTTAGGGAGCGGGGGGAGGGAGACCCAGTACTTC,CASSLGSGGRETQYF
TRBV5-1,TRBJ1-1,NA,TGCGCCAGCAGCTCCCTCGAAGGGGGGAACACTGAAGCTTTCTTT,CASSSLEGGNTEAFF
TRBV19,TRBJ2-1,TRBD1,TGTGCCAGTAGTGTGCGGACAGGGGAGGGAAATGAGCAGTTCTTC,CASSVRTGEGNEQFF
TRBV5-6,TRBJ2-1,TRBD1,TGTGCCAGCAGCTTTGGGACAGGGGTTGACGAGCAGTTCTTC,CASSFGTGVDEQFF
TRBV9,TRBJ2-1,TRBD1,TGTGCCAGCAGCCCCCAACCCGGGGGACAGGGCTACAATGAGCAGTTCTTC,CASSPQPGGQGYNEQFF
TRBV4-1,TRBJ1-6,NA,TGCGCCAGCAGCCAAGCCGGGACTCCCGAGAGGATCACACCCCTCCACTTT,CASSQAGTPERITPLHF
TRBV20-1,TRBJ1-1,NA,TGCAGTGCTAGAGATCGGGAAGGGGCTTTCTTT,CSARDREGAFF
TRBV3-1/TRBV3-2,TRBJ1-2,NA,TGTGCCAGCAGCCAAGTCTCAGGGGAGGGCTACACCTTC,CASSQVSGEGYTF